The source of this T cell receptor (gamma chain) is a study of gamma-delta chains in newborns, infants, children. Across the study: Innate gammadelta T cells reportedly expand polyclonally right after birth, driven by microbial exposure, per the title.

The CDR3 consists of 16 residues. CDR1 and CDR2 (germline): GITISATS, ISYDGTV (reference sequence). The table lists this clone with a few counts. The protein given by TCRdb reflects a much larger clone and differs at residue 14 from this DNA's translation, likely from a read error; the protein shown is the DNA's translation. TCRdb re-called the reads with CATT. This table holds about 1,100 gamma-chain clones, roughly 4% found once. The TCR originated in a child who was a newborn, infant or young child, either healthy, febrile or measles-vaccinated (not recorded which). Sequenced material: blood. The chain links TRGV9 to TRGJP. In nucleotides, the CDR3 is TGTGCCTTGTGGGAGACGCAAGAGTTGGGCAAAAAAATCAGGGTATTT. Protein product: CALWETQELGKKIRVF.